This entry describes one T cell receptor beta chain. Assay: immunoSEQ multiplex PCR; the TCRdb copy retains only in-frame clones and omits some. The table includes fewer than 100,000 clones, roughly 90% detected once. These data originate in a study of T cell responses to AZD1222 COVID-19 vaccine. Researchers grouped second doses given at about 4 or about 12 weeks into one pool. The V end was cut by 7 bases, the J end by 1 base, with 14 bases between. CDR1 and CDR2 (germline): MNHEY, SVGAGI. There are 15 residues in the CDR3. The receptor's source is an adult who received the AZD1222 COVID-19 vaccine. The specimen was peripheral blood, collected 28 days after the second AZD1222 dose. The V and J genes are TRBV6-5 and TRBJ1-3, with TRBD1 as a possible D gene (6 bases). CDR3 DNA: TGTGCCAGCAAACCACCGACAGGATCTGGAAACACCATATATTTT. This codes for CASKPPTGSGNTIYF.